What follows describes a single T cell receptor (beta chain). cDNA came from around 0.54 to 1 ug RNA primed by random hexamers. The authors amplified TCR beta CDR3 across 54 Vbeta and 13 Jbeta using immunoSEQ multiplex PCR. MiXCR was run by TCRdb on the immunoSEQ multiplex PCR reads, yielding one entry per CDR3 protein. The data show about 130,000 distinct CDR3 sequences, just under 95% seen once. CD8+ and CD4+ T cells from blood underwent TCR beta sequencing, which was carried out in a high-throughput format. Healthy donors constituted the controls, which were matched for age and sex. Negative isolation was applied to CD8+ and CD4+ T cells, and FACS enrichment was applied to TEMRA cells. This record comes from a study of CD8 T cells in Susac syndrome. The source of this sequence is a human donor in good health. Sequencing was done on a sample of CD4+ T cells from PBMCs.

The CDR3 bases are TGTGCCAGCAGCTTATCCCGACAGCCGAGGACTGAAGCTTTCTTT. It translates to CASSLSRQPRTEAFF. The chain combines TRBV11-2 with TRBJ1-1, with D possibly TRBD1 on 5 matching bases. Trimming cost V 2 bases and J 5 bases, with 15 bases left between them. CDR3 length: 15 amino acids. Germline loops: CDR1 SGHAT, CDR2 FQNNGV.